These 20 T cell receptor beta chains were all obtained from the same sample, sequenced in a study of blood T cell repertoires in COVID-19. Here immunoSEQ multiplex PCR was the method, and the copy in TCRdb shows in-frame clones only, minus some. The sample contains 180,000 or so clones, around 87% of which appear only once. The sample comprised peripheral blood. Every receptor here comes from a man aged 35-49 years with active or convalescent COVID-19.

CDR3 loop: CSVEGRYTDTQYF. In DNA form, the CDR3 reads TGCAGCGTTGAAGGGAGGTACACAGATACGCAGTATTTT. The rearrangement uses TRBV29-1 and TRBJ2-3; a possible D gene is TRBD2 (5 bases). Trimming left V 1 base short and J 2 bases short, with 7 bases between. The CDR3 consists of 13 residues. The germline V gene has CDR1 SQVTM and CDR2 ANQGSEA.

This sequence joins TRBV28 and TRBJ1-5; D possibly corresponds to TRBD1 (6 bases). The length of the CDR3 is 14 residues. V lost 2 bases to trimming and J lost 7 bases, with 12 bases between them. Germline V gives CDR1 MDHEN, CDR2 SYDVKM. CDR3 amino acids: CASSLPQGRQPQHF. The CDR3 coding sequence is TGTGCCAGCAGTTTACCACAGGGCAGGCAGCCCCAGCATTTT. The full variable domain, with the rest looked up from reference TRBV28 and TRBJ1-5, is DVKVTQSSRYLVKRTGEKVFLECVQDMDHENMFWYRQDPGLGLRLIYFSYDVKMKEKGDIPEGYSVSREKKERFSLILESASTNQTSMYLCASSLPQGRQPQHFGDGTRLSIL.

The chain is built from TRBV7-2 and TRBJ1-1; no definite D call. Germline V lookup: CDR1 SGHTA, CDR2 FQGNSA. The length of the CDR3 is 15 residues. Trimming removed 4 bases from V and 4 bases from J, with 16 bases in between. The CDR3 region has the DNA TGTGCCAGCAGCTCGCTAGGTCCGACGGGCACTGAAGCTTTCTTT. Its translation: CASSSLGPTGTEAFF.

The gene calls are TRBV6-5 and TRBJ1-1; D may be TRBD1 (5 bases). Germline CDR1 MNHEY, CDR2 SVGAGI. V dropped 0 bases and J dropped 5 bases, with 13 bases sitting between them. This CDR3 has 15 amino acids. CDR3 nucleotide sequence: TGTGCCAGCAGTTACTCGTATAGGGGTGAGACTGAAGCTTTCTTT. The encoded protein is CASSYSYRGETEAFF.

The CDR3 loop is CASSQAYVNEQFF. As DNA, the CDR3 is TGTGCCAGCAGCCAAGCCTACGTGAATGAGCAGTTCTTC. The gene calls are TRBV3-1 (or the pseudogene TRBV3-2) and TRBJ2-1; no firm D call. Germline CDR1 reads LGHDT; CDR2 reads YNNKEL (reference sequence). The length of the CDR3 is 13 residues. Trimming cost V 1 base and J 7 bases, with 8 bases left between them.

The J gene is TRBJ2-1, the V gene TRBV5-1, with 8 bases lining up with TRBD1. CDR1 SGHRS and CDR2 YFSETQ come from the germline V gene. This CDR3 comprises 13 residues. The J segment lost 6 bases and the V segment lost 4 bases, leaving 3 bases of the junction unmatched. CDR3 DNA: TGCGCCAGCAGCGGACAGGGAGGCAATGAGCAGTTCTTC. This translates into CASSGQGGNEQFF.

The chain joins TRBV5-4 to TRBJ2-2; D is perhaps TRBD2 (5 bases). V was pared by 10 bases and J by 6 bases, with 13 bases between. This CDR3 is 12 amino acids long. Germline V gene data show CDR1 as SGHNT and CDR2 as YYREEE (reference sequence). CDR3 in DNA: TGTGCCTTCAGGCGGGTATCCGGGGAGCTGTTTTTT. Its protein product is CAFRRVSGELFF.

The V call is TRBV6-5, the J call TRBJ2-3, with 12 bases that match TRBD2. The CDR3 spans 15 residues. Trimming cost V 6 bases and J 5 bases; bases outside gene matches: 6. Germline V gene sequence: CDR1 MNHEY, CDR2 SVGAGI. This chain's CDR3 is CASRSLAGGEDTQYF. As DNA, the CDR3 is TGTGCCAGCAGATCACTAGCGGGGGGAGAAGATACGCAGTATTTT.

The chain uses TRBV9 and TRBJ2-1, with D maybe TRBD1 (7 bases). The CDR3 is 16 residues long. CDR1 SGDLS and CDR2 YYNGEE come from the germline V gene. Trimming took off 3 bases at V and 10 bases at J, with 23 bases between the two ends. CDR3 nucleotide sequence: TGTGCCAGCAGCGGGGACTTACAGGGGAGATCAGGGGAGCAGTTCTTC. This codes for CASSGDLQGRSGEQFF.

This chain links TRBV6-5 with TRBJ1-5, with D possibly matching TRBD1 (5 bases). From germline, CDR1 is MNHEY and CDR2 SVGAGI. The V end lost 6 bases, the J end lost 6 bases, and 15 bases lay between the germline ends. This CDR3 is 14 amino acids long. The CDR3: CASSPWEGRQPQHF. The CDR3 region has the DNA TGTGCCAGCAGCCCATGGGAGGGGCGTCAGCCCCAGCATTTT.

The chain is built from TRBV5-1 and TRBJ1-2, with a possible D match to TRBD1 (6 bases). Germline lookup yields CDR1 SGHRS and CDR2 YFSETQ. The CDR3 loop spans 15 amino acids. The V gene lost 4 bases and the J gene lost 8 bases, with 21 bases spanning the gap. CDR3 region: CASSPNPQGNEGYTF. CDR3 DNA sequence: TGCGCCAGCAGCCCCAACCCGCAGGGGAATGAAGGCTACACCTTC.

The rearrangement uses TRBV27 and TRBJ1-6; D not certain. Germline V gene sequence: CDR1 MNHEY, CDR2 SMNVEV (reference sequence). V was trimmed by 6 bases and J by 7 bases, leaving 13 bases between them. The CDR3 extends over 14 amino acids. The DNA of the CDR3 is TGTGCCAGCAGCCTTAGAGAGGGAAATTCACCCCTCCACTTT. Its protein is CASSLREGNSPLHF.

The V and J genes are TRBV2 and TRBJ1-1; a possible D gene is TRBD1 (5 bases). The V end was cut by 6 bases, the J end by 3 bases, with 17 bases between. The CDR3 has 15 residues. Germline V gives CDR1 SNHLY, CDR2 FYNNEI. The CDR3 bases are TGTGCCAGCAGCCTATTGGAGGGGTCGCACACTGAAGCTTTCTTT. It translates to CASSLLEGSHTEAFF.

This chain links TRBV3-1 (or the pseudogene TRBV3-2) with TRBJ2-5; 13 bases are shared with TRBD2. CDR3 length: 18 amino acids. The trim removed 6 bases at V and 3 bases at J, leaving 13 bases unmatched. The germline gives CDR1 LGHDT, CDR2 YNNKEL (reference sequence). CDR3 bases: TGTGCCAGCAGAGGAACTAGCGGGGGGGCAAGCCCCGAAGAGACCCAGTACTTC. Its protein is CASRGTSGGASPEETQYF.

This clone turned up a few times. The chain recombines TRBV5-4 with TRBJ2-7; 8 bases line up with TRBD2. V gave up 5 bases and J gave up 0 bases; unmatched junction bases: 13. The germline V gene encodes CDR1 SGHNT and CDR2 YYREEE (reference sequence). There are 17 residues in the CDR3. The CDR3 DNA reads as TGTGCCAGCAGTCAAGGTCGGCGGGGGGCCAACTCCTACGAGCAGTACTTC. Amino acid sequence: CASSQGRRGANSYEQYF.

This chain joins TRBV19 and TRBJ1-2, with a tentative D call TRBD1 (6 bases). CDR3 length equals 14 residues. Germline V gives CDR1 LNHDA, CDR2 SQIVND (reference sequence). V gave up 5 bases and J gave up 4 bases, with 14 bases separating them. The CDR3 region is CASSHRTALYGYTF. The CDR3 region has the DNA TGTGCCAGTAGTCACCGGACAGCTCTCTATGGCTACACCTTC.

The chain has TRBV5-1 and TRBJ1-1; 9 positions agree with TRBD1. The germline V gene has CDR1 SGHRS and CDR2 YFSETQ. This CDR3 is built from 14 residues. The ends lost 3 bases at V and 7 bases at J; junction bases unmatched: 7. The CDR3 DNA reads TGCGCCAGCAGCTATGTACAGGGGGCAGGTGAAGCTTTCTTT. Translation: CASSYVQGAGEAFF.

The chain couples TRBV7-2 to TRBJ2-3; no reliable D call. The CDR3 covers 14 residues. V shed 5 bases and J shed 0 bases, with 9 bases lying between them. Looked up from germline, CDR1 is SGHTA and CDR2 is FQGNSA. This chain's CDR3 is CASSLVGSTDTQYF. In DNA form, the CDR3 reads TGTGCCAGCAGCCTGGTTGGCAGCACAGATACGCAGTATTTT.

The V gene is TRBV7-6, the J gene TRBJ2-3; 7 positions match TRBD2. The CDR3 has 16 amino acids. The V and J ends lost 3 bases and 5 bases, in that order; junction bases with no gene match: 11. The germline CDR1 and CDR2 sequences are SGHVS and FNYEAQ. CDR3 sequence (DNA): TGTGCCAGCAGCTTCGGTCCTAGCGGCCGTATAGATACGCAGTATTTT. This codes for CASSFGPSGRIDTQYF.

This clone was recorded a few times. The chain joins TRBV7-9 to TRBJ2-7, with 7 nucleotides matching TRBD1. The CDR3 consists of 14 residues. With V trimmed by 5 bases and J by 2 bases, 6 bases remained unmatched. The germline V gene encodes CDR1 SEHNR and CDR2 FQNEAQ (reference sequence). The CDR3 DNA follows: TGTGCCAGCAGCCCAGACAGGGTCCCCTACGAGCAGTACTTC. Its translation is CASSPDRVPYEQYF.